The 17 T cell receptor beta chains below all came from one sample that was sequenced in a study of blood T cell repertoires in COVID-19. Using immunoSEQ multiplex PCR, the repertoire was profiled, and TCRdb retains in-frame clones only, with some absent. The table lists hundreds of thousands of clones, 88% of them singletons, with around 2.1% in the top ten. Sequencing used PBMCs or T cells enriched from blood (not recorded which). These receptors were obtained from a woman aged 40-49 years with acute COVID-19.

V usage is TRBV2 and J usage is TRBJ2-1; TRBD1 agrees at 7 bases. Trimming cost V 4 bases and J 9 bases; bases outside gene matches: 6. The CDR3 loop spans 13 amino acids. Germline lookup yields CDR1 SNHLY and CDR2 FYNNEI. The CDR3 DNA sequence: TGTGCCAGCAGTGCCTACAGGGGACCTGAGCAGTTCTTC. It specifies CASSAYRGPEQFF.

This chain connects TRBV6-5 to TRBJ2-7, with a tentative D call TRBD2 (5 bases). The V end was cut by 0 bases, the J end by 2 bases, with 11 bases between. The CDR3 is made up of 15 amino acids. Germline V CDR1 and CDR2: MNHEY, SVGAGI. The chain's CDR3 is CASSYSQRVAYEQYF. CDR3 sequence (DNA): TGTGCCAGCAGTTACTCCCAGAGGGTGGCCTACGAGCAGTACTTC.

The CDR3 spells CASSGQGAGNTIYF. The CDR3, as DNA: TGTGCCAGCTCAGGACAGGGGGCTGGAAACACCATATATTTT. The chain is built from TRBV18 and TRBJ1-3; TRBD1 matches at 10 bases. V lost 5 bases and J lost 2; bases outside the gene matches: 0. This CDR3 region has 14 residues. From germline, CDR1 is KGHSH and CDR2 LQKENI.

The chain carries TRBV19 and TRBJ1-1, with 8 bases lining up with TRBD1. Germline V gives CDR1 LNHDA, CDR2 SQIVND (reference sequence). The CDR3 consists of 14 residues. The J segment lost 1 base and the V segment lost 10 bases, leaving 8 bases of the junction unmatched. CDR3 amino acids: CATATGTGNTEAFF. The CDR3 region has the DNA TGTGCCACCGCCACCGGGACAGGGAACACTGAAGCTTTCTTT.

The chain uses TRBV4-1 and TRBJ2-3, with D possibly matching TRBD2 (5 bases). Trimming shortened V by 0 bases and J by 5 bases, and 15 bases separated the two germline ends. The CDR3 sequence is 16 residues long. Per the germline V gene, CDR1 is MGHRA and CDR2 is YSYEKL. The CDR3 protein is CASSQEALAERDTQYF. DNA for the CDR3: TGCGCCAGCAGCCAAGAGGCCCTAGCCGAGCGAGATACGCAGTATTTT.

The DNA for the CDR3 is TGTGCCACCAGCAGGGGACAGGCGGCCGGTCAGCCCCAGCATTTT. Amino acids: CATSRGQAAGQPQHF. The chain joins TRBV15 to TRBJ1-5; 8 bases fit TRBD1. There are 15 residues in the CDR3. V lost 3 bases and J lost 6; bases outside the gene matches: 7. From germline, CDR1 is LNHNV and CDR2 YYDKDF (reference sequence).

This clone occurred once. The rearrangement links TRBV29-1 to TRBJ2-1; 11 nucleotides agree with TRBD2. Germline CDR1 reads SQVTM; CDR2 reads ANQGSEA. The CDR3 loop spans 19 amino acids. J was trimmed by 4 bases and V by 0 bases; bases with no gene match: 14. The CDR3 sequence: CSVEERVAGGPLKYNEQFF. In DNA, the CDR3 is TGCAGCGTTGAAGAGAGGGTAGCGGGGGGGCCCTTGAAATACAATGAGCAGTTCTTC.

V is TRBV29-1 and J is TRBJ2-7, with 9 bases identical to TRBD2. The CDR3 runs 16 residues. The V segment lost 5 bases and the J segment 0 bases; nucleotides outside the gene matches: 11. The germline gives CDR1 SQVTM, CDR2 ANQGSEA. The CDR3 protein is CSVMGLAGLSSYEQYF. The CDR3 nucleotides are TGCAGCGTTATGGGGCTAGCGGGACTGAGCTCCTACGAGCAGTACTTC.

The J gene is TRBJ2-2, the V gene TRBV10-3; 7 bases align to TRBD2. V gave up 3 bases and J gave up 7 bases; unmatched junction bases: 14. This CDR3 comprises 17 residues. Germline assignment: CDR1 ENHRY and CDR2 SYGVKD. The CDR3 reads CAISEPGLSGKDGELFF. CDR3 sequence (DNA): TGTGCCATCAGTGAACCAGGGTTAAGCGGGAAAGACGGGGAGCTGTTTTTT.

The chain has TRBV7-9 and TRBJ1-1; D call uncertain. CDR1 and CDR2 from the germline V gene are SEHNR and FQNEAQ (reference sequence). This CDR3 region has 16 residues. V was shortened by 2 bases and J by 1 base, with 14 bases between the two germline ends. The CDR3 protein is CASSLTPRAPNTEAFF. The CDR3 DNA reads TGTGCCAGCAGCTTAACTCCTCGCGCTCCGAACACTGAAGCTTTCTTT.

This chain joins TRBV5-1 and TRBJ2-5; 8 bases match TRBD1. V shed 4 bases, J shed 2 bases, and the junction held 7 bases outside the gene matches. CDR1 is SGHRS, CDR2 YFSETQ, per germline. The CDR3 is made up of 15 amino acids. CDR3 loop: CASSPRTGQQETQYF. The CDR3, as DNA: TGCGCCAGCAGCCCCCGGACAGGGCAACAAGAGACCCAGTACTTC.

The gene calls are TRBV5-1 and TRBJ2-1; 9 bases agree with TRBD2. Trimming cost V 3 bases and J 8 bases; bases outside gene matches: 12. Germline V gives CDR1 SGHRS, CDR2 YFSETQ. CDR3 length: 16 residues. The CDR3 DNA sequence: TGCGCCAGCAGCTCTTTAGCGGGGGAGGCCGGCGATGAGCAGTTCTTC. It is translated as CASSSLAGEAGDEQFF. Full variable domain (rest looked up from reference TRBV5-1 and TRBJ2-1): KAGVTQTPRYLIKTRGQQVTLSCSPISGHRSVSWYQQTPGQGLQFLFEYFSETQRNKGNFPGRFSGRQFSNSRSEMNVSTLELGDSALYLCASSSLAGEAGDEQFFGPGTRLTVL.

As DNA, the CDR3 is TGTGCCAGCAGCTTAAACCAGGGCGGCACCGGGGAGCTGTTTTTT. The encoded protein is CASSLNQGGTGELFF. V and J are TRBV7-9 and TRBJ2-2; maybe TRBD1 (5 bases). The V end lost 2 bases, the J end lost 4 bases, and 11 bases lay between the germline ends. Germline loops: CDR1 SEHNR, CDR2 FQNEAQ (reference sequence). The CDR3 sequence is 15 residues long.

The CDR3 nucleotides read TGTGCCAGCAGTCTAGCCCTAGCGGGGTACGTCGGCGTCCTGACTTTC. It is translated as CASSLALAGYVGVLTF. The rearrangement joins TRBV27 to TRBJ2-6; 9 nucleotides align to TRBD2. With V trimmed by 5 bases and J by 12 bases, 14 bases remained unmatched. The CDR3 totals 16 residues. CDR1 is MNHEY and CDR2 is SMNVEV in the germline V gene (reference sequence).

This sequence joins TRBV30 and TRBJ1-2; D is perhaps TRBD1 (6 bases). Germline values: CDR1 GTSNPN, CDR2 SVGIG (reference sequence). This CDR3 has 13 amino acids. The V gene lost 3 bases and the J gene lost 8 bases, with 16 bases spanning the gap. CDR3 amino acids: CAWSPNRVRGYTF. The DNA of the CDR3 is TGTGCCTGGAGCCCTAACAGGGTAAGGGGCTACACCTTC.

This clone was observed a single time. The chain couples TRBV20-1 to TRBJ2-3, with 8 bases aligning to TRBD2. There are 15 residues in the CDR3. J was trimmed by 5 bases and V by 3 bases; bases with no gene match: 10. Germline CDR1 DFQATT, CDR2 SNEGSKA (reference sequence). CDR3 residues: CSASFASGLGDTQYF. The CDR3 DNA sequence: TGCAGTGCTAGTTTTGCTAGCGGGCTGGGAGATACGCAGTATTTT.

The chain carries TRBV2 and TRBJ1-5; D might be TRBD1 (6 bases). The CDR3 contains 14 residues. V lost 2 bases to trimming and J lost 5 bases, with 10 bases between them. CDR1 SNHLY and CDR2 FYNNEI come from the germline V gene. CDR3: CASSESGVDQPQHF. CDR3 bases: TGTGCCAGCAGTGAATCAGGGGTGGATCAGCCCCAGCATTTT.